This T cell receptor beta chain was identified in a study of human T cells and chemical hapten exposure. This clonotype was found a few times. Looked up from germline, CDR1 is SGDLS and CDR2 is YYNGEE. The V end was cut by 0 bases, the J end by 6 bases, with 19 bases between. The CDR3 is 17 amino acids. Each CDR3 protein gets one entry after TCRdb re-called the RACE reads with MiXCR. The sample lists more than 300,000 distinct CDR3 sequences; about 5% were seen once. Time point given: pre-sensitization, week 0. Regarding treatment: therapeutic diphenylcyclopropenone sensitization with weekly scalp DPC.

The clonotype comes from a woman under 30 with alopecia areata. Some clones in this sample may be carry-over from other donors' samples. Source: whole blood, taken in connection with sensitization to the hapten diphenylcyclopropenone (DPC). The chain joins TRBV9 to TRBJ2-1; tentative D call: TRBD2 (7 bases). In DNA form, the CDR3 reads TGTGCCAGCAGCGTAGAGGGGGGGGCTGGAGTCCGCAATGAGCAGTTCTTC. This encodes CASSVEGGAGVRNEQFF.